The rows below give T cell receptor beta chains drawn from one sample of a study of PD-1 blockade in classical Hodgkin lymphoma. Data came from immunoSEQ multiplex PCR; TCRdb stores just in-frame clones and leaves some out. The sample holds some 58,000 clones, approximately 92% seen once. The sample consisted of peripheral blood mononuclear cells (PBMCs), taken before the fourth cycle of nivolumab. These TCRs come from a human donor with classical Hodgkin lymphoma. CDR3s include the opening cysteine and the closing phenylalanine or tryptophan. The D gene is left open where the match is weak. Some rows have no size entry. The others give once, few or many, or a class for an expanded clone.

length,size,D,V,J,CDR3,DNA
15,-,TRBD1,TRBV6-6,TRBJ2-3,CASSWTGQATDTQYF,TGTGCCAGCAGTTGGACGGGACAGGCGACAGATACGCAGTATTTT
15,-,TRBD1,TRBV6-5,TRBJ1-1,CASSIGQGRVTEAFF,TGTGCCAGCAGTATAGGACAGGGGCGAGTCACTGAAGCTTTCTTT
20,-,TRBD1,TRBV2,TRBJ1-4,CASSDAEDRGRFGWSEKLFF,TGTGCCAGCAGTGATGCCGAGGACAGGGGGCGATTTGGGTGGAGTGAAAAACTGTTTTTT
13,-,TRBD2,TRBV23-1,TRBJ2-5,CASSRRGSETQYF,TGCGCCAGCAGCCGGCGGGGGTCGGAGACCCAGTACTTC
18,-,-,TRBV4-1,TRBJ1-5,CASSQLGGPIYSNQPQHF,TGCGCCAGCAGCCAGCTTGGGGGACCGATTTATAGCAATCAGCCCCAGCATTTT
17,-,-,TRBV21-1,TRBJ1-5,CASSKAAGRYSNQPQHF,TGTGCCAGCAGCAAAGCAGCGGGTAGATATAGCAATCAGCCCCAGCATTTT
12,-,TRBD2,TRBV11-3,TRBJ2-2,CASSRTSGELFF,TGTGCCAGCAGCAGGACTAGCGGGGAGCTGTTTTTT
18,-,-,TRBV18,TRBJ1-5,CASSPLPWTEYSNQPQHF,TGTGCCAGCTCACCACTACCATGGACAGAATATAGCAATCAGCCCCAGCATTTT
16,-,TRBD2,TRBV7-9,TRBJ2-2,CASSPVAGGPAGELFF,TGTGCCAGCAGCCCGGTAGCGGGAGGGCCAGCCGGGGAGCTGTTTTTT
12,-,-,TRBV28,TRBJ2-7,CASRGRLYEQYF,TGTGCCAGCCGCGGACGGCTCTACGAGCAGTACTTC
14,-,-,TRBV28,TRBJ1-5,CASSPGQFNQPQHF,TGTGCCAGCAGTCCTGGACAGTTCAATCAGCCCCAGCATTTT
15,once,-,TRBV6-1,TRBJ1-2,CASSEVPQGGYGYTF,TGTGCCAGCAGTGAAGTCCCCCAGGGTGGATATGGCTACACCTTC
12,-,-,TRBV18,TRBJ1-6,CASSPGDSPLHF,TGTGCCAGCTCACCAGGCGACTCACCCCTCCACTTT
13,-,-,TRBV19,TRBJ2-2,CASSGGGTGELFF,TGTGCCAGTAGCGGTGGGGGAACCGGGGAGCTGTTTTTT
15,-,TRBD1,TRBV18,TRBJ1-4,CASSRNRGGDEKLFF,TGTGCCAGCTCACGAAACAGGGGTGGAGATGAAAAACTGTTTTTT
15,-,-,TRBV7-8,TRBJ1-5,CASSLGSNSNQPQHF,TGTGCCAGCAGCTTAGGTTCAAATAGCAATCAGCCCCAGCATTTT
14,-,-,TRBV11-3,TRBJ2-2,CASSFGRATGELFF,TGTGCCAGCAGCTTCGGCAGGGCCACCGGGGAGCTGTTTTTT
15,once,TRBD2,TRBV27,TRBJ2-1,CASSPGLAGVSEQFF,TGTGCCAGCAGTCCGGGACTAGCGGGAGTAAGCGAGCAGTTCTTC
10,-,-,TRBV20-1,TRBJ1-6,CSAGHAALHF,TGCAGTGCTGGACATGCAGCCCTCCACTTT
15,-,-,TRBV6-5,TRBJ2-7,CASSYGGGRVDEQYF,TGTGCCAGCAGTTACGGGGGGGGGCGAGTAGACGAGCAGTACTTC
20,-,-,TRBV18,TRBJ2-6,CASSLRKGDTYNSGANVLTF,TGTGCCAGCTCACTACGCAAGGGAGATACATATAACTCTGGGGCCAACGTCCTGACTTTC
16,-,TRBD2,TRBV28,TRBJ2-1,CASSPPLGLGRDEQFF,TGTGCCAGCAGCCCGCCCCTCGGACTAGGTCGGGATGAGCAGTTCTTC
13,few,TRBD2,TRBV5-6,TRBJ2-3,CASKRGSTDTQYF,TGTGCCAGCAAGCGGGGGAGCACAGATACGCAGTATTTT
14,-,-,TRBV27,TRBJ2-7,CASSLGMGPYEQYF,TGTGCCAGCAGTTTAGGGATGGGCCCCTACGAGCAGTACTTC
14,-,TRBD1,TRBV6-1,TRBJ1-6,CASSDPTGNSPLHF,TGTGCCAGCAGTGATCCGACAGGGAATTCACCCCTCCACTTT
15,-,TRBD2,TRBV5-1,TRBJ2-5,CASNPRLAREETQYF,TGCGCCAGCAACCCCAGACTAGCGAGGGAAGAGACCCAGTACTTC
13,-,TRBD1,TRBV7-9,TRBJ1-2,CASSLQGDYGYTF,TGTGCCAGCAGCTTACAGGGGGACTATGGCTACACCTTC
13,-,-,TRBV19,TRBJ1-1,CASSMRLNTEAFF,TGTGCCAGTAGTATGCGGCTGAACACTGAAGCTTTCTTT
12,-,TRBD1,TRBV5-5,TRBJ1-1,CASSVDRGRAFF,TGTGCCAGCAGCGTGGACAGGGGGCGTGCTTTCTTT
15,once,-,TRBV5-6,TRBJ2-5,CASTPGRRVEETQYF,TGTGCCAGCACCCCGGGTCGTCGCGTAGAAGAGACCCAGTACTTC
15,-,-,TRBV5-4,TRBJ2-6,CASSLVGSGANVLTF,TGTGCCAGCAGCTTGGTTGGATCTGGGGCCAACGTCCTGACTTTC
18,-,TRBD1,TRBV7-2,TRBJ2-2,CASSLVGTGGTNTGELFF,TGTGCCAGCAGCTTAGTCGGGACAGGGGGGACGAACACCGGGGAGCTGTTTTTT
13,-,-,TRBV15,TRBJ2-7,CATSRTGTSEQYF,TGTGCCACCAGCAGGACCGGGACAAGCGAGCAGTACTTC
14,-,-,TRBV2,TRBJ2-7,CASRSSGGGYEQYF,TGTGCCAGCAGATCTTCAGGGGGGGGCTACGAGCAGTACTTC
15,-,TRBD2,TRBV16,TRBJ2-3,CASSAASGRADTQYF,TGTGCCAGCAGCGCGGCGAGCGGGAGGGCAGATACGCAGTATTTT
12,once,TRBD1,TRBV2,TRBJ1-1,CASSEDGTGAFF,TGTGCCAGCAGTGAAGACGGGACAGGGGCTTTCTTT
13,-,-,TRBV19,TRBJ1-5,CASSLNREQPQHF,TGTGCCAGTAGTCTTAACAGGGAACAGCCCCAGCATTTT
14,-,-,TRBV6-6,TRBJ2-2,CASKHRENTGELFF,TGTGCCAGCAAGCACAGGGAGAACACCGGGGAGCTGTTTTTT
16,-,-,TRBV4-2,TRBJ1-4,CASSQGVGQMDEKLFF,TGTGCCAGCAGCCAAGGGGTCGGACAGATGGATGAAAAACTGTTTTTT
14,-,-,TRBV27,TRBJ1-2,CASSLSGANYGYTF,TGTGCCAGCAGTTTATCGGGGGCTAACTATGGCTACACCTTC
18,-,TRBD2,TRBV14,TRBJ2-1,CASSQDPLGTTSYNEQFF,TGTGCCAGCAGCCAAGACCCCTTGGGGACTACCTCCTACAATGAGCAGTTCTTC
15,-,-,TRBV5-1,TRBJ2-5,CASSGQRAPQETQYF,TGCGCCAGCAGCGGCCAGCGGGCGCCCCAAGAGACCCAGTACTTC
15,-,TRBD2,TRBV6-1,TRBJ2-1,CASSPTSGTYNEQFF,TGTGCCAGCAGCCCTACTAGCGGGACCTACAATGAGCAGTTCTTC
15,few,-,TRBV6-1,TRBJ2-2,CASSVSLPNTGELFF,TGTGCCAGCAGTGTTTCACTACCGAACACCGGGGAGCTGTTTTTT
16,once,TRBD2,TRBV12-5,TRBJ2-1,CASGLSLAGAYNEQFF,TGTGCTAGTGGTTTGTCTCTAGCGGGAGCCTACAATGAGCAGTTCTTC
17,-,-,TRBV12-2,TRBJ1-5,CASRLVGTPYSNQPQHF,TGTGCAAGTCGCTTAGTAGGGACCCCCTATAGCAATCAGCCCCAGCATTTT
12,-,-,TRBV23-1,TRBJ2-7,CASWTAPYEQYF,TGCGCCAGCTGGACGGCTCCCTACGAGCAGTACTTC
16,-,TRBD2,TRBV5-4,TRBJ2-5,CASSLATSGSKETQYF,TGTGCCAGCAGCTTGGCTACTAGCGGGAGTAAAGAGACCCAGTACTTC
15,-,-,TRBV10-3,TRBJ1-5,CAISEGINSNQPQHF,TGTGCCATCAGTGAGGGGATAAATAGCAATCAGCCCCAGCATTTT
15,-,TRBD2,TRBV30,TRBJ2-1,CAWRTRLASYNEQFF,TGTGCCTGGAGAACCAGACTAGCGTCCTACAATGAGCAGTTCTTC